This entry lists 18 T cell receptor beta chains sequenced from one sample in a study of blood T cell repertoires in COVID-19. The protocol was immunoSEQ multiplex PCR, while the TCRdb copy is restricted to in-frame clones and leaves out a portion. The sample includes some 210,000 clones, 80% to 90% of them seen just once. The sequenced material came from peripheral blood. All receptors come from a woman aged 45 to 65 with active or convalescent COVID-19.

The chain joins TRBV19 to TRBJ1-2, with 8 bases that match TRBD1. CDR3 length: 14 residues. Unmatched junction bases numbered 2, after V lost 5 bases and J lost 0 bases. The germline CDR1 and CDR2 sequences are LNHDA and SQIVND (reference sequence). CDR3 amino acids: CASSETGANYGYTF. In DNA form, the CDR3 reads TGTGCCAGTAGTGAGACAGGGGCTAACTATGGCTACACCTTC.

The gene calls are TRBV3-1 (or the pseudogene TRBV3-2) and TRBJ2-3, with 8 positions matching TRBD2. The germline V gene encodes CDR1 LGHDT and CDR2 YNNKEL (reference sequence). V lost 2 bases to trimming and J lost 3 bases; unmatched junction nucleotides: 13. The CDR3 is made up of 18 amino acids. The CDR3 protein is CASSQRIAGGASTDTQYF. In DNA form, the CDR3 reads TGTGCCAGCAGCCAAAGGATCGCGGGGGGTGCCTCGACAGATACGCAGTATTTT.

The rearrangement joins TRBV2 to TRBJ1-5; D is perhaps TRBD1 (6 bases). The germline gives CDR1 SNHLY, CDR2 FYNNEI. CDR3 size: 14 residues. V lost 7 bases to trimming and J lost 3 bases, with 13 bases between them. The CDR3: CASIAGTTNQPQHF. As DNA, the CDR3 is TGTGCCAGCATCGCCGGGACAACCAATCAGCCCCAGCATTTT.

This chain links TRBV5-4 with TRBJ2-7; perhaps TRBD2 as D (5 bases). The CDR3 sequence is 14 residues long. The ends were cut back, 3 bases at V and 2 bases at J, with 12 bases in the middle. Germline-derived CDR1 and CDR2 are SGHNT and YYREEE (reference sequence). Here the CDR3 DNA reads TGTGCCAGCAGCTGGGAGAGGGCCCCCTACGAGCAGTACTTC. Translating it yields CASSWERAPYEQYF.

This clone came up once. The chain links TRBV6-5 to TRBJ1-1; maybe TRBD1 (5 bases). This CDR3 has 14 amino acids. Germline V CDR1 and CDR2: MNHEY, SVGAGI. The V gene lost 6 bases and the J gene lost 0 bases, with 11 bases spanning the gap. For the CDR3, the DNA is TGTGCCAGCAGGACCAGGGTAATGAACACTGAAGCTTTCTTT. It specifies CASRTRVMNTEAFF.

This chain connects TRBV5-1 to TRBJ1-2; TRBD1 matches at 7 bases. The ends lost 10 bases at V and 0 bases at J; junction bases unmatched: 12. The germline V gene has CDR1 SGHRS and CDR2 YFSETQ. This CDR3 comprises 15 residues. The CDR3 bases are TGCGCCTCGCGTAGGGACAGTGGGGCTAACTATGGCTACACCTTC. This codes for CASRRDSGANYGYTF.

The J gene is TRBJ1-5, the V gene TRBV5-6; 7 bases line up with TRBD1. CDR1 is SGHDT, CDR2 YYEEEE, per germline. CDR3 length equals 13 residues. V trimming: 4 bases; J trimming: 6 bases; junction bases outside the gene matches: 4. CDR3 in amino acids: CASSPQGSQPQHF. The CDR3 nucleotides read TGTGCCAGCAGCCCACAGGGGAGTCAGCCCCAGCATTTT.

The J gene is TRBJ1-2, the V gene TRBV19; 9 bases fit TRBD1. This CDR3 is 14 amino acids long. The germline gives CDR1 LNHDA, CDR2 SQIVND (reference sequence). Trimming at V came to 7 bases and at J to 3 bases, leaving 6 bases not matched to a gene. CDR3 sequence: CASNAGQGYYGYTF. Written as DNA, the CDR3 is TGTGCCAGTAATGCGGGACAGGGTTACTATGGCTACACCTTC.

This chain links TRBV28 with TRBJ2-1, with TRBD2 matching over 8 bases. The CDR3 has 15 amino acids. Germline lookup yields CDR1 MDHEN and CDR2 SYDVKM. V trimming: 6 bases; J trimming: 2 bases; junction bases outside the gene matches: 6. CDR3 region: CASRVSGSTYNEQFF. The CDR3 bases are TGTGCCAGCAGGGTAAGCGGGAGTACCTACAATGAGCAGTTCTTC.

The DNA of the CDR3 is TGTGCCAGCAGCTCTAGGGGATCCGGCGGGGAGCTGTTTTTT. It specifies CASSSRGSGGELFF. The chain links TRBV7-7 to TRBJ2-2; D is perhaps TRBD1 (5 bases). CDR1 is SSHAT, CDR2 FNYEAQ, per germline (reference sequence). This CDR3 comprises 14 residues. V lost 4 bases to trimming and J lost 7 bases, with 13 bases between them.

J is TRBJ1-4 and V is TRBV7-7; 8 bases agree with TRBD1. The CDR3 totals 15 residues. V trimming: 2 bases; J trimming: 7 bases; junction bases outside the gene matches: 6. CDR1 is SSHAT, CDR2 FNYEAQ, per germline (reference sequence). This CDR3 is CASSLYAGGGEKLFF. Written as DNA, the CDR3 is TGTGCCAGCAGCTTATACGCAGGGGGCGGTGAAAAACTGTTTTTT.

The chain combines TRBV18 with TRBJ2-2; no clear D gene. CDR3 length: 15 amino acids. Per the germline V gene, CDR1 is KGHSH and CDR2 is LQKENI. With 5 bases removed from V and 1 base from J, the gap between germline ends came to 11 bases. In DNA form, the CDR3 reads TGTGCCAGCTCATTAGTGACAATGAACACCGGGGAGCTGTTTTTT. Residues: CASSLVTMNTGELFF.

The chain is built from TRBV11-2 and TRBJ2-3, with D possibly being TRBD2 (6 bases). Germline CDR1 SGHAT, CDR2 FQNNGV. There are 14 residues in the CDR3. Trimming left V 1 base short and J 6 bases short, with 11 bases between. CDR3 coding DNA: TGTGCCAGCAGCTTAGCGGGGAGGTGGGATACGCAGTATTTT. It is translated as CASSLAGRWDTQYF.

The chain uses TRBV7-8 and TRBJ2-5; possibly TRBD1 for D (5 bases). Germline V gene lookup returns CDR1 SGHVS and CDR2 FQNEAQ. The CDR3 length is 15 residues. Between the trimmed V and J ends, which lost 4 bases and 2 bases, there was a span of 14 bases. CDR3 bases: TGTGCCAGCAGCTGGGTAGGGGCCCTACAAGAGACCCAGTACTTC. Translated, it gives CASSWVGALQETQYF.

The gene calls are TRBV19 and TRBJ1-3; tentatively, D is TRBD1 (5 bases). The V end lost 7 bases, the J end lost 3 bases, and 19 bases lay between the germline ends. This CDR3 contains 16 residues. The V gene's germline CDR1 is LNHDA and CDR2 SQIVND (reference sequence). CDR3 amino acids: CASIARESNRGNTIYF. In nucleotides, the CDR3 is TGTGCCAGTATTGCCAGGGAAAGTAATCGTGGAAACACCATATATTTT.

The rearrangement joins TRBV7-7 to TRBJ2-3, with 8 positions matching TRBD2. The CDR3 spans 15 residues. With V trimmed by 1 base and J by 2 bases, 2 bases remained unmatched. CDR1 is SSHAT, CDR2 FNYEAQ, per germline (reference sequence). The CDR3 region has the DNA TGTGCCAGCAGCTTAGAGGGACTAGACACAGATACGCAGTATTTT. The encoded protein is CASSLEGLDTDTQYF.

This sequence joins TRBV7-3 and TRBJ2-1; possibly TRBD2 for D (5 bases). Germline CDR1 and CDR2: SGHTA and FQGTGA. Trimming removed 0 bases from V and 0 bases from J, with 12 bases in between. The CDR3 has 17 residues. CDR3 sequence: CASSLTRSRVSYNEQFF. The DNA for the CDR3 is TGTGCCAGCAGCTTAACGCGCTCGCGGGTCTCCTACAATGAGCAGTTCTTC.

The rearrangement links TRBV15 to TRBJ2-1; 8 bases fit TRBD2. CDR3 length equals 15 residues. The J segment lost 7 bases and the V segment lost 1 base, leaving 6 bases of the junction unmatched. The germline gives CDR1 LNHNV, CDR2 YYDKDF (reference sequence). CDR3 loop: CATSRALAEGNEQFF. The CDR3 DNA reads TGTGCCACCAGCAGAGCACTAGCGGAGGGGAATGAGCAGTTCTTC.